The entry below gives a single T cell receptor beta chain sequence along with its context. The data stem from a study of preoperative IRX-2 immunotherapy in early breast cancer. Method: immunoSEQ multiplex PCR; TCRdb's copy keeps in-frame clones and lacks some. This repertoire shows some 19,000 clones, 70% to 90% found once; its top ten account for 0.95% to 1.5%. This CDR3 has 16 amino acids. Trimming shortened V by 0 bases and J by 0 bases, and 8 bases separated the two germline ends. The treatment: preoperative locoregional IRX-2 cytokine immunotherapy. Preoperative locoregional IRX-2 cytokine immunotherapy was tested in the phase Ib source study.

The sequence derives from a human donor with breast cancer. The chain uses TRBV23-1 and TRBJ1-4, with unresolved D. TRBV23-1 is an open reading frame whose function is uncertain. The material was lymph node tissue, obtained after IRX-2 immunotherapy. The CDR3 here is CASSQSGSTTNEKLFF. DNA for the CDR3: TGCGCCAGCAGTCAATCGGGCAGCACAACTAATGAAAAACTGTTTTTT.